This T cell receptor beta chain was identified in a study of shared clonotypes between healthy human individuals. Findings and limits, study-wide: Non-shared clonotypes had lower generation probabilities than clonotypes shared by all four sorted-subset donors. Sharing across four donors was highest in naive CD4 (roughly 5%) and lowest in memory CD8 (around 0.4%).

The method was immunoSEQ multiplex PCR; TCRdb's version includes in-frame clones alone and lacks a portion of them. Seen here are 650,000 to 800,000 clones, over 55% observed once, and the top ten hold approximately 1.8%. A remark on this clone: Antigen unknown. Other DNA sequences in the same sample also yield this CDR3.

From germline, CDR1 is MDHEN and CDR2 SYDVKM. V dropped 2 bases and J dropped 3 bases, with 11 bases sitting between them. The CDR3 sequence is 15 residues long. The V call is TRBV28, the J call TRBJ1-5; no firm D call. The sequence was obtained from a woman aged 25-40 years in good health. The sequenced material came from memory CD4+ T cells sorted from blood. Regarding subset: CD45RA-negative fraction. CDR3 protein: CASSLKGSYNQPQHF. The CDR3 DNA sequence: TGTGCCAGCAGTTTAAAAGGTTCCTACAATCAGCCCCAGCATTTT. Full variable domain (remainder filled in from reference TRBV28 and TRBJ1-5): DVKVTQSSRYLVKRTGEKVFLECVQDMDHENMFWYRQDPGLGLRLIYFSYDVKMKEKGDIPEGYSVSREKKERFSLILESASTNQTSMYLCASSLKGSYNQPQHFGDGTRLSIL.